Listed here are 13 T cell receptor beta chains from one sample, sequenced in a study of technical replicates of blood from four donors. The method was immunoSEQ multiplex PCR; TCRdb's version includes in-frame clones alone and lacks a portion of them. In the table there are around 80,000 clones, about 97% of which are singletons. The source material was T cells isolated from PBMCs. The receptors derive from a human donor in good health.

In this sample, this clone turned up a few times. The CDR3 coding sequence is TGTGCCAGCAGCCCCGACAGTATAGCCAAAAACATTCAGTACTTC. Translated, it gives CASSPDSIAKNIQYF. V and J are TRBV6-5 and TRBJ2-4; D may be TRBD1 (5 bases). The CDR3 has 15 residues. Germline V gene sequence: CDR1 MNHEY, CDR2 SVGAGI. V was clipped by 6 bases and J by 0 bases, with 12 bases between them.

This sequence joins TRBV5-1 and TRBJ2-3; 8 positions agree with TRBD2. Trimming at V came to 2 bases and at J to 5 bases, leaving 13 bases not matched to a gene. Germline V gene data show CDR1 as SGHRS and CDR2 as YFSETQ. The CDR3 covers 17 residues. CDR3 sequence: CASSLQFEREMGDTQYF. The CDR3 nucleotides read TGCGCCAGCAGCTTACAGTTCGAGCGGGAGATGGGAGATACGCAGTATTTT.

This chain links TRBV7-8 with TRBJ1-1, with D possibly matching TRBD1 (5 bases). The V end lost 2 bases, the J end lost 0 bases, and 19 bases lay between the germline ends. CDR1 and CDR2 from the germline V gene are SGHVS and FQNEAQ. This CDR3 comprises 18 residues. The CDR3 region has the DNA TGTGCCAGCAGCTTAAAGAGAAGGCAGGGAAATATGAACACTGAAGCTTTCTTT. This encodes CASSLKRRQGNMNTEAFF.

This chain uses TRBV5-1 with TRBJ2-7, with 9 bases fitting TRBD2. Germline CDR1 and CDR2: SGHRS and YFSETQ. This CDR3 spans 15 amino acids. With 0 bases clipped from V and 5 bases from J, the junction kept 6 bases outside the gene matches. The CDR3 DNA is TGCGCCAGCAGCTTGGTGGTAGCGGGAGTTAACGAGCAGTACTTC. It is translated as CASSLVVAGVNEQYF. Based on the CDR3 plus reference TRBV5-1 and TRBJ2-7, the full variable domain is KAGVTQTPRYLIKTRGQQVTLSCSPISGHRSVSWYQQTPGQGLQFLFEYFSETQRNKGNFPGRFSGRQFSNSRSEMNVSTLELGDSALYLCASSLVVAGVNEQYFGPGTRLTVT.

This sequence joins TRBV5-1 and TRBJ1-1; 10 nucleotides line up with TRBD1. Trimming cost V 5 bases and J 5 bases; bases outside gene matches: 9. Germline V gives CDR1 SGHRS, CDR2 YFSETQ. This CDR3 has 15 amino acids. The CDR3 DNA is TGCGCCAGCAGAAAGGACAGGGGGGTTTTTACTGAAGCTTTCTTT. This translates into CASRKDRGVFTEAFF.

CDR3 amino acids: CATSRDHRGQGYEQYF. The CDR3 DNA reads as TGTGCCACCAGCAGAGATCATAGGGGACAGGGCTACGAGCAGTACTTC. The chain links TRBV15 to TRBJ2-7; 9 nucleotides line up with TRBD1. The V gene's germline CDR1 is LNHNV and CDR2 YYDKDF (reference sequence). CDR3 length equals 16 residues. J lost 3 bases, V lost 0 bases, and 6 bases had no gene match.

Here the CDR3 reads CAWSAGTSGRGTGELFF. CDR3 bases: TGTGCCTGGAGTGCCGGGACTAGCGGGAGGGGGACCGGGGAGCTGTTTTTT. The chain couples TRBV30 to TRBJ2-2; 16 bases match TRBD2. The germline V gene encodes CDR1 GTSNPN and CDR2 SVGIG (reference sequence). Unmatched junction bases numbered 4, after V lost 1 base and J lost 5 bases. This CDR3 is built from 17 residues. The complete variable domain, with remaining parts taken from reference TRBV30 and TRBJ2-2, reads SQTIHQWPATLVQPVGSPLSLECTVEGTSNPNLYWYRQAAGRGLQLLFYSVGIGQISSEVPQNLSASRPQDRQFILSSKKLLLSDSGFYLCAWSAGTSGRGTGELFFGEGSRLTVL.

The table lists this clone with a count of one. This chain links TRBV4-2 with TRBJ2-1, with 9 bases lining up with TRBD2. The J segment lost 5 bases and the V segment lost 3 bases, leaving 17 bases of the junction unmatched. The CDR3 is 19 amino acids. Germline loops: CDR1 LGHNA, CDR2 YNFKEQ. The CDR3: CASSQAFTLSGRTDNEQFF. CDR3 sequence (DNA): TGTGCCAGCAGCCAGGCCTTCACTTTGAGCGGGAGGACCGACAATGAGCAGTTCTTC.

This sequence joins TRBV7-2 and TRBJ2-7; possible D gene TRBD2, 5 bases. Trimming cost V 4 bases and J 9 bases, with 25 bases left between them. This CDR3 comprises 16 residues. Germline-derived CDR1 and CDR2 are SGHTA and FQGNSA. The CDR3 loop is CASSSPRAGLELGQYF. The CDR3 DNA reads as TGTGCCAGCAGCTCCCCCCGGGCGGGCCTGGAGTTGGGGCAGTACTTC.

The J gene is TRBJ2-7, the V gene TRBV5-1; 13 bases line up with TRBD2. The CDR3 length is 16 residues. V lost 0 bases and J lost 6; bases outside the gene matches: 6. Germline assignment: CDR1 SGHRS and CDR2 YFSETQ. DNA of the CDR3: TGCGCCAGCAGCTTGGAACTAGCGGGAGGGCCAGGCGAGCAGTACTTC. Residues: CASSLELAGGPGEQYF.

This clone is a singleton in its sample. The chain links TRBV30 to TRBJ1-4; tentatively, D is TRBD1 (6 bases). Per the germline V gene, CDR1 is GTSNPN and CDR2 is SVGIG (reference sequence). The CDR3 totals 15 residues. Between the trimmed V and J ends, which lost 0 bases and 10 bases, there was a span of 18 bases. The CDR3 here is CAWSVSIGGPGKLFF. CDR3 nucleotides: TGTGCCTGGAGTGTATCTATAGGGGGTCCAGGAAAACTGTTTTTT.

This chain links TRBV27 with TRBJ2-1, with TRBD2 matching 7 bases. V dropped 3 bases and J dropped 6; count of bases not matched to a gene: 5. The CDR3 consists of 14 residues. Germline V gene sequence: CDR1 MNHEY, CDR2 SMNVEV (reference sequence). The CDR3 DNA follows: TGTGCCAGCAGTTTGGGTAGCGGGTTCAATGAGCAGTTCTTC. Translation: CASSLGSGFNEQFF.

The J gene is TRBJ2-3, the V gene TRBV5-1, with TRBD1 matching over 7 bases. Germline values: CDR1 SGHRS, CDR2 YFSETQ. J was trimmed by 3 bases and V by 2 bases; bases with no gene match: 6. The CDR3 spans 15 residues. CDR3 region: CASSLRGRGTDTQYF. The DNA of the CDR3 is TGCGCCAGCAGCTTAAGGGGGCGCGGGACAGATACGCAGTATTTT. Based on the CDR3 plus reference TRBV5-1 and TRBJ2-3, the full variable domain is KAGVTQTPRYLIKTRGQQVTLSCSPISGHRSVSWYQQTPGQGLQFLFEYFSETQRNKGNFPGRFSGRQFSNSRSEMNVSTLELGDSALYLCASSLRGRGTDTQYFGPGTRLTVL.